A single sample gave rise to the 16 T cell receptor beta chains below, sequenced in a study of early T cells in non-severe SARS-CoV-2 infection. TCRdb fed the 5' RACE reads into MiXCR, producing one record per CDR3 protein. The sample has 40,000 to 55,000 distinct CDR3 sequences, 10% to 15% seen once; the top ten hold roughly a sixth. Sequencing used whole blood. The source of these receptors is an adult who was a healthcare worker with PCR-confirmed SARS-CoV-2 infection or an uninfected control (not recorded which).

This chain connects TRBV2 to TRBJ1-2; D gene uncertain. Trimming took 2 bases from V and 13 from J, leaving 20 bases between them. The CDR3 loop spans 14 amino acids. Germline V CDR1 and CDR2: SNHLY, FYNNEI. The DNA of the CDR3 is TGTGCCAGCAGTGAATCGGAAGGGTTTTCCGTCGGCACCTTC. It specifies CASSESEGFSVGTF.

This clonotype was detected many times. The rearrangement uses TRBV6-2 or TRBV6-3 and TRBJ2-4, with TRBD1 matching over 8 bases. Per germline, CDR1 MNHEY and CDR2 SVGEGT. After removal of 9 bases from V and 3 bases from J, the junction contained 22 bases not matched to a gene. There are 19 residues in the CDR3. DNA of the CDR3: TGTGCCAGTTCAATGATCCCCGTTGGACAGGGTCGGAGCAAAAACATTCAGTACTTC. Its protein product is CASSMIPVGQGRSKNIQYF.

With respect to this clonotype: Relative to the germline gene, one junction end is altered; a read error may explain this. The chain has TRBV7-2 and TRBJ2-5; 7 bases match TRBD1. There are 15 residues in the CDR3. Germline-derived CDR1 and CDR2 are SGHTA and FQGNSA. The CDR3 DNA follows: TGTGCCAGCAGCTTAGTAGGGGGCGCAGGAGAGACCCGGTACTTC. It specifies CASSLVGGAGETRYF.

The chain links TRBV6-2 or TRBV6-3 to TRBJ2-7; D gene ambiguous. Looked up from germline, CDR1 is MNHEY and CDR2 is SVGEGT. Deletions cut 5 bases from V and 2 bases from J, with 13 bases between. The CDR3 has 14 amino acids. DNA of the CDR3: TGTGCCAGCAGTCCTTCAGGAACGACCTACGAGCAGTACTTC. Amino acids: CASSPSGTTYEQYF.

The table lists this clonotype with a few counts. The rearrangement uses TRBV12-3 or TRBV12-4 and TRBJ1-6; D is undetermined. V was shortened by 6 bases and J by 7 bases, with 13 bases between the two germline ends. CDR3 length equals 14 residues. CDR3 sequence reads: CASRVEDTNSPLHF. As DNA, the CDR3 is TGTGCCAGCAGGGTGGAAGACACCAATTCACCCCTCCACTTT.

This clonotype has at least ten counts. This chain links TRBV19 with TRBJ2-6; D not certain. The CDR3 has 15 amino acids. V was trimmed by 6 bases and J by 2 bases, leaving 11 bases between them. CDR1 is LNHDA and CDR2 is SQIVND in the germline V gene (reference sequence). CDR3 region: CASRKAPPGANVLTF. In DNA, the CDR3 is TGTGCCAGTAGGAAAGCTCCTCCTGGGGCCAACGTCCTGACTTTC.

The genes are TRBV7-2 and TRBJ1-1; D uncertain. V was pared by 5 bases and J by 1 base, with 14 bases between. The V gene's germline CDR1 is SGHTA and CDR2 FQGNSA. The CDR3 runs 15 residues. The CDR3 coding sequence is TGTGCCAGCAGCGCCCAGACATCACGGAACACTGAAGCTTTCTTT. Translation gives CASSAQTSRNTEAFF.

This clonotype has only a few counts. The genes are TRBV9 and TRBJ2-3; D is possibly TRBD2 (6 bases). Germline V gene sequence: CDR1 SGDLS, CDR2 YYNGEE. The germline V and J ends were trimmed by 5 bases and 2 bases, with 12 bases remaining between them. CDR3 length: 14 amino acids. The CDR3 loop reads CASRRGTSTDTQYF. The CDR3 region has the DNA TGTGCCAGCAGACGGGGGACTTCCACAGATACGCAGTATTTT.

This chain links TRBV29-1 with TRBJ1-1; 11 nucleotides align to TRBD1. Germline V gene data show CDR1 as SQVTM and CDR2 as ANQGSEA. The CDR3 has 14 residues. Trimming removed 3 bases from V and 6 bases from J; junction bases left unmatched: 6. The CDR3 sequence is CSVEGTGGDPEAFF. The CDR3 nucleotides read TGCAGCGTTGAGGGGACAGGGGGGGACCCTGAAGCTTTCTTT.

This clonotype was detected many times. The chain employs TRBV6-5 and TRBJ1-1; 9 bases fit TRBD1. Germline CDR1 is MNHEY and CDR2 is SVGAGI. CDR3 length: 15 amino acids. Unmatched junction bases numbered 7, after V lost 6 bases and J lost 2 bases. CDR3 sequence: CASRATGGYNTEAFF. The CDR3, as DNA: TGTGCCAGCAGGGCAACAGGGGGCTATAACACTGAAGCTTTCTTT.

This clonotype was recorded many times. The gene calls are TRBV7-9 and TRBJ2-1; 7 bases are a match to TRBD2. The CDR3 runs to 16 residues. The V and J ends lost 5 bases and 2 bases, in that order; junction bases with no gene match: 9. Germline V lookup: CDR1 SEHNR, CDR2 FQNEAQ (reference sequence). The CDR3 sequence: CASSPRGRDPYNEQFF. DNA of the CDR3: TGTGCCAGCAGCCCCCGGGGGAGGGACCCCTACAATGAGCAGTTCTTC.

This clonotype was found a few times. The chain carries TRBV14 and TRBJ1-2, with D possibly matching TRBD1 (6 bases). The V gene lost 4 bases and the J gene lost 3 bases, with 15 bases spanning the gap. The CDR3 totals 15 residues. Germline lookup yields CDR1 SGHDN and CDR2 FVKESK. The CDR3 here is CASSRVGGSYYGYTF. CDR3 DNA: TGTGCCAGCAGCCGAGTTGGGGGCTCCTACTATGGCTACACCTTC.

About this clonotype: A read error is possible here, since a much larger clone lies one base away. The gene calls are TRBV9 and TRBJ2-2; D not certain. V lost 4 bases and J lost 6, with 4 bases in between. Per the germline V gene, CDR1 is SGDLS and CDR2 is YYNGEE. The CDR3 length is 11 residues. The DNA for the CDR3 is TGTGCCAGCAGCCACCCCGGGGAGCTGTTTTTT. It translates to CASSHPGELFF.

This sequence joins TRBV20-1 and TRBJ2-7; TRBD1 aligns across 10 bases. The CDR3 runs 16 residues. V lost 6 bases and J lost 1; bases outside the gene matches: 12. CDR1 is DFQATT and CDR2 is SNEGSKA in the germline V gene (reference sequence). Here the CDR3 DNA reads TGCAGTGCCTTTCAAGGTCGGGACAGGGGATCCTACGAGCAGTACTTC. Its protein product is CSAFQGRDRGSYEQYF.

The rearrangement uses TRBV20-1 and TRBJ2-3, with D maybe TRBD2 (6 bases). V dropped 2 bases and J dropped 0 bases, with 9 bases sitting between them. Per germline, CDR1 DFQATT and CDR2 SNEGSKA (reference sequence). CDR3 length: 14 amino acids. CDR3 loop: CSARIAASTDTQYF. The DNA of the CDR3 is TGCAGTGCTAGAATAGCGGCTAGCACAGATACGCAGTATTTT.

This clonotype turned up a few times. The V call is TRBV12-3 or TRBV12-4, the J call TRBJ2-2, with 9 bases aligning to TRBD1. V shed 10 bases, J shed 4 bases, and the junction held 16 bases outside the gene matches. CDR3 length: 17 residues. For the CDR3, the DNA is TGTGCCACGCTGCCACAGGGGGCCACTCATTCCACCGGGGAGCTGTTTTTT. Protein sequence: CATLPQGATHSTGELFF.